Reported below is one T cell receptor beta chain. Germline CDR1 is SGHTA and CDR2 is FQGNSA. This CDR3 region has 15 residues. V lost 11 bases and J lost 5, with 24 bases in between. Assay: immunoSEQ multiplex PCR; the TCRdb copy retains only in-frame clones and omits some. The sample yields some 2,000,000 clones, less than 95% seen once. This entry comes from a study of shared clonotypes between healthy human individuals. Turning to the study itself: Donors had three CD4 naive, three CD4 memory, two CD8 naive and one CD8 memory plate apiece.

Naive CD8 populations comprised CD45RO-negative cells positively selected for CCR7, excluding terminally differentiated effector memory CD45RA+ cells. The sequence was collected from a man between 18 and 29 years old in good health. This sequence joins TRBV7-2 and TRBJ2-5; the D gene is possibly TRBD1 (5 bases). Source material: naive CD8+ T cells sorted from blood. CDR3 loop: CAGSVMLGSGETQYF. The CDR3 DNA reads as TGTGCCGGTTCAGTAATGCTTGGTTCAGGGGAGACCCAGTACTTC.